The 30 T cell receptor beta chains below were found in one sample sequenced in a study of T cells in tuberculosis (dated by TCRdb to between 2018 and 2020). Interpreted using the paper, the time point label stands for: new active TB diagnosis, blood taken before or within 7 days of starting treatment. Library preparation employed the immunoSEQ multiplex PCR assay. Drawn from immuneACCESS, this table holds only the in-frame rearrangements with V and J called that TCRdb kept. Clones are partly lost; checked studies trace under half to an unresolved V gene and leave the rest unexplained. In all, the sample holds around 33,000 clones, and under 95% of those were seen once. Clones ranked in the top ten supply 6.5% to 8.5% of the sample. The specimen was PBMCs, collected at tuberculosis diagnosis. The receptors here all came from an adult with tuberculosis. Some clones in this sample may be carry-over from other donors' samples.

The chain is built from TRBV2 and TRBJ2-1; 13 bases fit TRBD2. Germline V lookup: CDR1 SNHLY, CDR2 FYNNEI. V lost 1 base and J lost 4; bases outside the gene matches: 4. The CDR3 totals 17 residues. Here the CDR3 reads CASSEGGLAGVYNEQFF. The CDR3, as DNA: TGTGCCAGCAGTGAAGGTGGACTAGCGGGGGTTTACAATGAGCAGTTCTTC.

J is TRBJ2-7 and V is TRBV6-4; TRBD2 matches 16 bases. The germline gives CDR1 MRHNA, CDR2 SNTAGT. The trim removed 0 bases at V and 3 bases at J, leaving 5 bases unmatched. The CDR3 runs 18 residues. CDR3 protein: CASSDSPGLAGGGYEQYF. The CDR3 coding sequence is TGTGCCAGCAGTGACTCCCCGGGACTAGCGGGGGGGGGCTACGAGCAGTACTTC.

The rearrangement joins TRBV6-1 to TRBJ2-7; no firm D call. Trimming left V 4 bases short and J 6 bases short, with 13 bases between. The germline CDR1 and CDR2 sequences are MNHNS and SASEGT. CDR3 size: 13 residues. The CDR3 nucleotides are TGTGCCAGCAGTGTTCTCCCAAGCGTCGAGCAGTACTTC. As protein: CASSVLPSVEQYF.

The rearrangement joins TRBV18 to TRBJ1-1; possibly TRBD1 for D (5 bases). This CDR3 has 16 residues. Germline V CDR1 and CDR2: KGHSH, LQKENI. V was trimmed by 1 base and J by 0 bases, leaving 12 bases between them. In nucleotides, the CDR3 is TGTGCCAGCTCACCACTCCCCGGACAAGTGAACACTGAAGCTTTCTTT. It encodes CASSPLPGQVNTEAFF.

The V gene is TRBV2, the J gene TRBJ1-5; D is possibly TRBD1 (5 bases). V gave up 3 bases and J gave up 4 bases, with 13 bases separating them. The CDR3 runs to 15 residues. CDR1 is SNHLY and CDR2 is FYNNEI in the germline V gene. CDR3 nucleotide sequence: TGTGCCAGCAGTGATTTGACAGAGGCTAATCAGCCCCAGCATTTT. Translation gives CASSDLTEANQPQHF. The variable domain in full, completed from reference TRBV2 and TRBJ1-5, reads EPEVTQTPSHQVTQMGQEVILRCVPISNHLYFYWYRQILGQKVEFLVSFYNNEISEKSEIFDDQFSVERPDGSNFTLKIRSTKLEDSAMYFCASSDLTEANQPQHFGDGTRLSIL.

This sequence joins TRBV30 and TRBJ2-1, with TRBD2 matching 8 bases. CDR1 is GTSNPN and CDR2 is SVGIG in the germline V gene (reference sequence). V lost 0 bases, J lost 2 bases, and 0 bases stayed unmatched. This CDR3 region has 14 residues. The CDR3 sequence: CAWSVAGAYNEQFF. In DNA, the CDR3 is TGTGCCTGGAGTGTAGCGGGGGCCTACAATGAGCAGTTCTTC. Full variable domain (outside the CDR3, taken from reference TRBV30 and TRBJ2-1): SQTIHQWPATLVQPVGSPLSLECTVEGTSNPNLYWYRQAAGRGLQLLFYSVGIGQISSEVPQNLSASRPQDRQFILSSKKLLLSDSGFYLCAWSVAGAYNEQFFGPGTRLTVL.

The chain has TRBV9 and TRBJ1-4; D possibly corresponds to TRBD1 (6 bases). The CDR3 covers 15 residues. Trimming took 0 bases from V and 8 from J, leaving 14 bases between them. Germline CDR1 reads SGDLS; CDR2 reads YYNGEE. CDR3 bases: TGTGCCAGCAGCGTAGCGCAGGGTCAGGGGGAAAAACTGTTTTTT. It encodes CASSVAQGQGEKLFF.

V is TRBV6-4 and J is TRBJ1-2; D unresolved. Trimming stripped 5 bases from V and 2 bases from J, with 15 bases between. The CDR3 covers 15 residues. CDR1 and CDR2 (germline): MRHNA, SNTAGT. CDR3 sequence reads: CASSLTSGSNYGYTF. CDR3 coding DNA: TGTGCCAGCAGTTTAACTTCCGGGTCAAACTATGGCTACACCTTC.

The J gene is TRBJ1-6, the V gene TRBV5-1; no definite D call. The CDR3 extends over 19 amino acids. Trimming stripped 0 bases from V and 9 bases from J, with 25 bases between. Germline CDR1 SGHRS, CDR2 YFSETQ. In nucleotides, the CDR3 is TGCGCCAGCAGCTTGGTCCCTGTACACATTGGGTCCGCGGCTTCACCCCTCCACTTT. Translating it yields CASSLVPVHIGSAASPLHF.

The CDR3 DNA reads TGCAGCGCACGACAGGGGGCCCACAGCTCCTACGAGCAGTACTTC. It yields the protein CSARQGAHSSYEQYF. The chain recombines TRBV29-1 with TRBJ2-7, with TRBD1 matching 10 bases. V was clipped by 7 bases and J by 0 bases; unmatched bases: 9. The CDR3 has 15 residues. Germline CDR1 and CDR2: SQVTM and ANQGSEA.

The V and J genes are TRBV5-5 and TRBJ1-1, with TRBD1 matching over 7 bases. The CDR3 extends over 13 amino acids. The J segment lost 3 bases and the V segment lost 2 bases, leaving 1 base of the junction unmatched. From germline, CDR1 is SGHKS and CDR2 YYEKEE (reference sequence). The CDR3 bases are TGTGCCAGCAGCTTACAGGGGCACACTGAAGCTTTCTTT. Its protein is CASSLQGHTEAFF. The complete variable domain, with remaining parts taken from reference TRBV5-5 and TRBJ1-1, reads DAGVTQSPTHLIKTRGQQVTLRCSPISGHKSVSWYQQVLGQGPQFIFQYYEKEERGRGNFPDRFSARQFPNYSSELNVNALLLGDSALYLCASSLQGHTEAFFGQGTRLTVV.

The CDR3 DNA sequence: TGTGCCAGCAGCCAAGATGGAAGGGGGCGGCAAGAGACCCAGTACTTC. This translates into CASSQDGRGRQETQYF. The chain combines TRBV14 with TRBJ2-5; 7 bases line up with TRBD1. This CDR3 has 16 residues. The germline gives CDR1 SGHDN, CDR2 FVKESK. V was clipped by 0 bases and J by 2 bases; unmatched bases: 6.

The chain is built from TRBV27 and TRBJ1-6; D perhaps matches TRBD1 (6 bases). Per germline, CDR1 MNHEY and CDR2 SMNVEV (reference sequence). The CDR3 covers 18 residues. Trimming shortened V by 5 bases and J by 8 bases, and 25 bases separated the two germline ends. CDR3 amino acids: CASSPISLTGFGHSPLHF. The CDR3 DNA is TGTGCCAGCAGTCCGATATCGCTAACAGGGTTTGGACATTCACCCCTCCACTTT.

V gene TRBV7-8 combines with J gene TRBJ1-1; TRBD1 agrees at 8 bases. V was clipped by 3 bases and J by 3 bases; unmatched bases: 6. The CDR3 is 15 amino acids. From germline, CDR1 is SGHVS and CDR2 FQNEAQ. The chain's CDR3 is CASSFLDRGYTEAFF. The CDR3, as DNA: TGTGCCAGCAGCTTCCTAGACAGGGGCTACACTGAAGCTTTCTTT. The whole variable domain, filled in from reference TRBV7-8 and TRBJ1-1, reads GAGVSQSPRYKVAKRGQDVALRCDPISGHVSLFWYQQALGQGPEFLTYFQNEAQLDKSGLPSDRFFAERPEGSVSTLKIQRTQQEDSAVYLCASSFLDRGYTEAFFGQGTRLTVV.

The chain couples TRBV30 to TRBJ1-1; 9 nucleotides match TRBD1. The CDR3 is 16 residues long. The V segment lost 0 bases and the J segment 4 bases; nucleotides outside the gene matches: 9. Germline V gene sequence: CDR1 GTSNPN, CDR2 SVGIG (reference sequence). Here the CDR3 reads CAWSVVRGQGSTEAFF. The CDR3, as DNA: TGTGCCTGGAGTGTAGTCCGTGGACAGGGGAGCACTGAAGCTTTCTTT. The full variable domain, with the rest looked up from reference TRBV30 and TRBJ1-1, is SQTIHQWPATLVQPVGSPLSLECTVEGTSNPNLYWYRQAAGRGLQLLFYSVGIGQISSEVPQNLSASRPQDRQFILSSKKLLLSDSGFYLCAWSVVRGQGSTEAFFGQGTRLTVV.

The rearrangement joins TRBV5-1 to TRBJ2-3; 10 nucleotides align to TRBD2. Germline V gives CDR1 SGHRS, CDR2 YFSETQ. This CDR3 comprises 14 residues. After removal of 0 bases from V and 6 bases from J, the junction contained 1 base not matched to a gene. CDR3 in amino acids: CASSLDSGGDTQYF. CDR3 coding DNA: TGCGCCAGCAGCTTGGATAGCGGGGGGGATACGCAGTATTTT.

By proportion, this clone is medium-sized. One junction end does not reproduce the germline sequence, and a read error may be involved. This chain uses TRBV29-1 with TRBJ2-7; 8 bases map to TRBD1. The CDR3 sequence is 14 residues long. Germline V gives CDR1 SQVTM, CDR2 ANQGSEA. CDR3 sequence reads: CSVEGTGFTGEQYF. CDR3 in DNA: TGCAGCGTGGAAGGGACAGGTTTTACGGGCGAGCAGTACTTC.

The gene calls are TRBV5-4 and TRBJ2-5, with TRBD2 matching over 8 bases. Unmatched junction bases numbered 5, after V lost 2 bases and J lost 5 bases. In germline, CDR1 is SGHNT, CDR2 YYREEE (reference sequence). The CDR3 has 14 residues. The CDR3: CASSLRGGRETQYF. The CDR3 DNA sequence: TGTGCCAGCAGCTTAAGGGGCGGGAGGGAGACCCAGTACTTC.

This chain's CDR3 is CASSETTDRRKLFF. Written as DNA, the CDR3 is TGTGCCAGTAGCGAGACGACCGACAGGAGAAAACTGTTTTTT. The rearrangement joins TRBV19 to TRBJ1-4; tentatively, D is TRBD1 (6 bases). CDR1 and CDR2 (germline): LNHDA, SQIVND (reference sequence). The germline V and J ends were trimmed by 6 bases and 10 bases, with 18 bases remaining between them. This CDR3 comprises 14 residues.

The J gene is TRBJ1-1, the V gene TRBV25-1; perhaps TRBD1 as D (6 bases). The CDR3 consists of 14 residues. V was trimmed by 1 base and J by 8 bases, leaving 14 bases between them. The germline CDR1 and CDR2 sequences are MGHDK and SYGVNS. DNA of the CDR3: TGTGCCAGCAGTGAATTCGGCGGGGGGCTGGAAGCTTTCTTT. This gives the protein CASSEFGGGLEAFF.

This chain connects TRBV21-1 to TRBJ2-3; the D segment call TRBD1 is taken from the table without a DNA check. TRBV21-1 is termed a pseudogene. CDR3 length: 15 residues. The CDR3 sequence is CASLPGGKGTDTQYF. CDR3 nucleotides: TGTGCCAGCCTACCAGGGGGCAAGGGCACAGATACGCAGTATTTT.

CDR3 residues: CASSEYTSGIITEAFF. The DNA for the CDR3 is TGTGCCAGCAGTGAATATACTTCAGGGATTATAACTGAAGCTTTCTTT. The chain couples TRBV25-1 to TRBJ1-1, with D maybe TRBD1 (5 bases). This CDR3 has 16 residues. CDR1 is MGHDK and CDR2 is SYGVNS in the germline V gene. The V end lost 0 bases, the J end lost 5 bases, and 16 bases lay between the germline ends.

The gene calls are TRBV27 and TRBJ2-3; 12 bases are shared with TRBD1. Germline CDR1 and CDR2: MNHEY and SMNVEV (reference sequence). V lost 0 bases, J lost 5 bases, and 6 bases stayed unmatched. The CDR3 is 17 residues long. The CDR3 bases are TGTGCCAGCAGTTTATCGTCCGGGACAGGGGGCATAGATACGCAGTATTTT. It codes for CASSLSSGTGGIDTQYF.

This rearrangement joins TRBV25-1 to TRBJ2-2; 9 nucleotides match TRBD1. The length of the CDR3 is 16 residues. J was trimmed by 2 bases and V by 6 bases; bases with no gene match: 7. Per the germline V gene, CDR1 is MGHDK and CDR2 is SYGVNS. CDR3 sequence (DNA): TGTGCCAGCAGCTTTACAGGGGGCGCTAACACCGGGGAGCTGTTTTTT. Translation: CASSFTGGANTGELFF.

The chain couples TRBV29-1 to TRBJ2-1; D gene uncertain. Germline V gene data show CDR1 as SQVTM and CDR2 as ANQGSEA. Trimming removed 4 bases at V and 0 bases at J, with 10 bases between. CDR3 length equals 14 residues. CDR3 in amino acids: CSVAPRVSYNEQFF. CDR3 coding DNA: TGCAGCGTTGCCCCCCGGGTCTCCTACAATGAGCAGTTCTTC.

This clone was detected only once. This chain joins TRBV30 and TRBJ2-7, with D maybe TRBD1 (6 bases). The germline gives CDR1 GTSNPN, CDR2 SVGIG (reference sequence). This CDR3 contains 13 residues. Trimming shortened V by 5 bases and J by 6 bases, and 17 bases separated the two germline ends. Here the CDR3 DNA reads TGTGCCTGGGCACAGGGCGGACTGAGCGAGCAGTACTTC. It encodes CAWAQGGLSEQYF.

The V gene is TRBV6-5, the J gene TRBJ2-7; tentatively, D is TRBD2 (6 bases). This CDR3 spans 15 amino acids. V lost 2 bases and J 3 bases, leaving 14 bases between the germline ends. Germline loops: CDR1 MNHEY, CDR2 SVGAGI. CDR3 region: CASSYTGTLLYEQYF. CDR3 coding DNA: TGTGCCAGCAGTTACACCGGGACTCTCCTCTACGAGCAGTACTTC.

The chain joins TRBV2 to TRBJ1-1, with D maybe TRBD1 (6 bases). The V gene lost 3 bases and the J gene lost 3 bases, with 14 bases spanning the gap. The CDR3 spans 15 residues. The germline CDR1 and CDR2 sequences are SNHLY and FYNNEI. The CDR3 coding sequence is TGTGCCAGCAGTGAGAGTAGAAAGGGGGACACTGAAGCTTTCTTT. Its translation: CASSESRKGDTEAFF.

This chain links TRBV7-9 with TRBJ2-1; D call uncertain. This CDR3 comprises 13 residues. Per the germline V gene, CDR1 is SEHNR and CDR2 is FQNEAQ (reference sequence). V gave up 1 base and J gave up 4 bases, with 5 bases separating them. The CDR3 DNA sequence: TGTGCCAGCAGCTTAGTCGGGTACAATGAGCAGTTCTTC. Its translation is CASSLVGYNEQFF.

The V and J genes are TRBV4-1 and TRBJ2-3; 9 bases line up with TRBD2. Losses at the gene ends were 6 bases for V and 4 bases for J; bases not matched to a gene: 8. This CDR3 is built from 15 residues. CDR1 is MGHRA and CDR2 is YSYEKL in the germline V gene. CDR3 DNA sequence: TGCGCCAGCAGTTTAGCGGGGGCCGGGGCAGATACGCAGTATTTT. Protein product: CASSLAGAGADTQYF.